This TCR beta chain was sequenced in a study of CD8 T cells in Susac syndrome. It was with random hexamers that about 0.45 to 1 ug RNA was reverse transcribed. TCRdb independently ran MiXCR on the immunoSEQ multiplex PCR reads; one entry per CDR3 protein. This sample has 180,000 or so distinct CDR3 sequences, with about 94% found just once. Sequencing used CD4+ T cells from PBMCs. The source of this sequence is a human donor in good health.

CDR3 nucleotide sequence: TGCAGTGCTAGCGGCGGGGACAGGGGAAACGACGAGCAGTACTTC. This sequence encodes CSASGGDRGNDEQYF. This chain links TRBV20-1 with TRBJ2-7, with 10 bases identical to TRBD1. V gave up 3 bases and J gave up 5 bases; unmatched junction bases: 10. Per the germline V gene, CDR1 is DFQATT and CDR2 is SNEGSKA (reference sequence). The CDR3 has 15 residues.